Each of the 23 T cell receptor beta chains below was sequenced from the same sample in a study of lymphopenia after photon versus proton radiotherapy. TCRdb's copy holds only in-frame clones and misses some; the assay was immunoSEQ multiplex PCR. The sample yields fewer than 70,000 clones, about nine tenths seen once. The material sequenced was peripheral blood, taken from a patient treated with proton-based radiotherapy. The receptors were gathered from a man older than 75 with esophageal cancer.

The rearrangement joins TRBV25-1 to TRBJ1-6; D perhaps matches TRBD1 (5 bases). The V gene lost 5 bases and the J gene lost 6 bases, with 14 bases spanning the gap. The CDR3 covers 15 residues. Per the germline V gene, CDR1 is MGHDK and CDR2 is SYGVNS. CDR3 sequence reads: CASSPPGTINSPLHF. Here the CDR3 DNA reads TGTGCCAGCAGTCCCCCAGGGACCATTAATTCACCCCTCCACTTT.

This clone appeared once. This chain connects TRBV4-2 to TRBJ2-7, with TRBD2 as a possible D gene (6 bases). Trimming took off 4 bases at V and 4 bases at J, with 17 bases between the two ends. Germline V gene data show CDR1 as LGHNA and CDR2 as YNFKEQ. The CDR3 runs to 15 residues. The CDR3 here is CASSPRWGGIYEQYF. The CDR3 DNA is TGTGCCAGCAGCCCCCGCTGGGGAGGTATTTACGAGCAGTACTTC.

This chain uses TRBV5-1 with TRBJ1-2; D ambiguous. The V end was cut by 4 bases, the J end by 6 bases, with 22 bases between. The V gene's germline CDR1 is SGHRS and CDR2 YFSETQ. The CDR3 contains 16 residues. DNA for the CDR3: TGCGCCAGCAGCGTGTTCTACGGACGGACCCTTAATGGCTACACCTTC. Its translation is CASSVFYGRTLNGYTF. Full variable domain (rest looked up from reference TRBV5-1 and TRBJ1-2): KAGVTQTPRYLIKTRGQQVTLSCSPISGHRSVSWYQQTPGQGLQFLFEYFSETQRNKGNFPGRFSGRQFSNSRSEMNVSTLELGDSALYLCASSVFYGRTLNGYTFGSGTRLTVV.

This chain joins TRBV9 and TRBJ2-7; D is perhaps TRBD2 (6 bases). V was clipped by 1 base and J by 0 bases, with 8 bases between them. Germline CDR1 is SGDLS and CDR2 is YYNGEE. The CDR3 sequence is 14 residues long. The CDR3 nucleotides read TGTGCCAGCAGCGTAATAGCGGACTCCTACGAGCAGTACTTC. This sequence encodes CASSVIADSYEQYF.

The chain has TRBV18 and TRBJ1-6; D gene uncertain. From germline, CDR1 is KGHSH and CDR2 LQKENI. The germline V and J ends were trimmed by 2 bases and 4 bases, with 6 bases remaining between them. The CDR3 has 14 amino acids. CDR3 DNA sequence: TGTGCCAGCTCACCAGTAGGATATAATTCACCCCTCCACTTT. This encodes CASSPVGYNSPLHF.

In DNA, the CDR3 is TGTGCCAGCAGCTTAGCCGGGACAGGGTCTACCTACGAGCAGTACTTC. It is translated as CASSLAGTGSTYEQYF. This chain joins TRBV11-2 and TRBJ2-7; 9 positions agree with TRBD1. Germline V lookup: CDR1 SGHAT, CDR2 FQNNGV. J was trimmed by 2 bases and V by 1 base; bases with no gene match: 6. The CDR3 contains 16 residues.

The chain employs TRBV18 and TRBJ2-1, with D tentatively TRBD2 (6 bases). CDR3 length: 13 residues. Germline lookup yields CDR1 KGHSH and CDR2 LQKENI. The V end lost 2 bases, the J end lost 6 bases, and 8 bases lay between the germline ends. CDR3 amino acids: CASSPGDSNEQFF. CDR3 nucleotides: TGTGCCAGCTCACCAGGGGACTCCAATGAGCAGTTCTTC.

The CDR3 coding sequence is TGTGCCAGCAGCAAAATGCGGACAGGGTATCCTCGAGAGACCCAGTACTTC. Encoded protein: CASSKMRTGYPRETQYF. This sequence joins TRBV21-1 and TRBJ2-5; the DNA was not compared with TRBD1, the D call given in the table. TRBV21-1 is a documented pseudogene. CDR3 length: 17 amino acids.

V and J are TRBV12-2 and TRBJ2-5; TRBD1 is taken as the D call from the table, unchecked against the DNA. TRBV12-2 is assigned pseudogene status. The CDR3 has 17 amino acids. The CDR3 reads CASRLGLAGGKGETQYF. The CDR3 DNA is TGTGCAAGTCGCCTTGGTTTAGCAGGGGGTAAGGGAGAGACCCAGTACTTC.

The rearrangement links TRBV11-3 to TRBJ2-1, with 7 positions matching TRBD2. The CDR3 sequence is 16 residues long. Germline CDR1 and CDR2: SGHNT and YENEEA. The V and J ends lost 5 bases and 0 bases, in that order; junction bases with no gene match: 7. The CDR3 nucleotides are TGTGCCAGCAGCCCGCAAGCGGGGCACTCCTACAATGAGCAGTTCTTC. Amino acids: CASSPQAGHSYNEQFF.

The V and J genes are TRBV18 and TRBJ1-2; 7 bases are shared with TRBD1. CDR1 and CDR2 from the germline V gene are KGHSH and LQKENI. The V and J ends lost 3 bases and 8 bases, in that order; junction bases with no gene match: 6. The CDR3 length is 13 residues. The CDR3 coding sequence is TGTGCCAGCTCACCGTCCAAGGGGGCCGGCTACACCTTC. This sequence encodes CASSPSKGAGYTF.

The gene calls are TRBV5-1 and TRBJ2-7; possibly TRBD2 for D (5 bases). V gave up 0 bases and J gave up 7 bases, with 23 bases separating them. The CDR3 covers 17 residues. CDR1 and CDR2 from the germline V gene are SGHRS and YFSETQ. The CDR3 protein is CASSLGWFPSPEGEQYF. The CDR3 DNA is TGCGCCAGCAGCTTGGGCTGGTTCCCCAGTCCTGAGGGTGAGCAGTACTTC.

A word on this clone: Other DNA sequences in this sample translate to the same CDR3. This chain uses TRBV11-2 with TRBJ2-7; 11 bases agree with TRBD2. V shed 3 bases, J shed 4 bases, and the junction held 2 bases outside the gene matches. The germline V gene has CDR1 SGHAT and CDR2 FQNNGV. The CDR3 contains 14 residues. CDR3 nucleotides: TGTGCCAGCAGCTTGACTAGCGGGGCTTACGAGCAGTACTTC. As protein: CASSLTSGAYEQYF.

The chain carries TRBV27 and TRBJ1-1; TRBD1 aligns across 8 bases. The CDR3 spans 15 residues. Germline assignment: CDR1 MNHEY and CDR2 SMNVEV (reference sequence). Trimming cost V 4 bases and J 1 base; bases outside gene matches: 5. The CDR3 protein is CASSSQGASNTEAFF. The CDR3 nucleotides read TGTGCCAGCAGTTCGCAGGGGGCGTCGAACACTGAAGCTTTCTTT.

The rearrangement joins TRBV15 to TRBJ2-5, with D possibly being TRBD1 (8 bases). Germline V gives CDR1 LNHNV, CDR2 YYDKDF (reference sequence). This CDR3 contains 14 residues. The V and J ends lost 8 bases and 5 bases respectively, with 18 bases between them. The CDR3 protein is CATADRGGRETQYF. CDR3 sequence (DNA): TGTGCCACCGCAGACAGGGGAGGGCGGGAGACCCAGTACTTC.

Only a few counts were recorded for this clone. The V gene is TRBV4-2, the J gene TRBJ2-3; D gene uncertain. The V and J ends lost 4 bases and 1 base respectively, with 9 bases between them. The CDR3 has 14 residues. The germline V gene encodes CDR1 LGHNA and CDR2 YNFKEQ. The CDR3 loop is CASSPPLGTDTQYF. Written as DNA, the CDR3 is TGTGCCAGCAGCCCTCCTCTTGGCACAGATACGCAGTATTTT.

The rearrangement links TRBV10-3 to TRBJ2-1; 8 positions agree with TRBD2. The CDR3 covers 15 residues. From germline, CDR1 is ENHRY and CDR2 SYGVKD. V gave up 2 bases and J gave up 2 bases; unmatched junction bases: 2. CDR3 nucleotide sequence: TGTGCCATCAGTGAGGCGCGGGAGGCCTACAATGAGCAGTTCTTC. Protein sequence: CAISEAREAYNEQFF.

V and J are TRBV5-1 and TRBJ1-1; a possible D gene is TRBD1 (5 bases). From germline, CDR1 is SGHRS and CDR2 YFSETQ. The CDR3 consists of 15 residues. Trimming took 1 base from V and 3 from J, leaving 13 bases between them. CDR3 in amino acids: CASSLSRRGYTEAFF. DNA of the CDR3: TGCGCCAGCAGCTTGAGTCGGAGGGGCTACACTGAAGCTTTCTTT.

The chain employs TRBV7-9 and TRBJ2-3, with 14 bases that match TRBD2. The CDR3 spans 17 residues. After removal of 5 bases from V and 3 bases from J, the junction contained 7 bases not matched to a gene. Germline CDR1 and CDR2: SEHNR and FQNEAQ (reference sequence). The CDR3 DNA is TGTGCCAGCAGCCCGCCGGGACTAGCGGGGGCGACAGATACGCAGTATTTT. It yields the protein CASSPPGLAGATDTQYF.

As DNA, the CDR3 is TGCGCCAGCAGCTTAGCGGGGATAGCCTACGAGCAGTACTTC. As protein: CASSLAGIAYEQYF. The genes are TRBV5-1 and TRBJ2-7; 7 bases are a match to TRBD2. The CDR3 runs 14 residues. Germline V lookup: CDR1 SGHRS, CDR2 YFSETQ. With V trimmed by 2 bases and J by 2 bases, 4 bases remained unmatched.

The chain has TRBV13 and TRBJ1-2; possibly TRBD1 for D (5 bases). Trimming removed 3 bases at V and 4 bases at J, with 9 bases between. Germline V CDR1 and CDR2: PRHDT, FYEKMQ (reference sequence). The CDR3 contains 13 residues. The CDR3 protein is CASSFRVIYGYTF. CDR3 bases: TGTGCCAGCAGCTTCAGGGTAATCTATGGCTACACCTTC.

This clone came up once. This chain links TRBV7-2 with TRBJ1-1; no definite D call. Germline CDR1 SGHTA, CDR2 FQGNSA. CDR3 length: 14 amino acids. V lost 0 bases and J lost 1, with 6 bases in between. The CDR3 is CASSLARTNTEAFF. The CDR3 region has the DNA TGTGCCAGCAGCTTAGCCAGAACGAACACTGAAGCTTTCTTT.

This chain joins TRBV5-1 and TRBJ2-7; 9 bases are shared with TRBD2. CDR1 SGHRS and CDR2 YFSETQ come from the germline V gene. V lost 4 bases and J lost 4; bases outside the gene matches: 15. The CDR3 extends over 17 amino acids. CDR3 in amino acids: CASSASYSGRAAYEQYF. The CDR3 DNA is TGCGCCAGCAGCGCTTCATATAGCGGGAGAGCGGCTTACGAGCAGTACTTC.